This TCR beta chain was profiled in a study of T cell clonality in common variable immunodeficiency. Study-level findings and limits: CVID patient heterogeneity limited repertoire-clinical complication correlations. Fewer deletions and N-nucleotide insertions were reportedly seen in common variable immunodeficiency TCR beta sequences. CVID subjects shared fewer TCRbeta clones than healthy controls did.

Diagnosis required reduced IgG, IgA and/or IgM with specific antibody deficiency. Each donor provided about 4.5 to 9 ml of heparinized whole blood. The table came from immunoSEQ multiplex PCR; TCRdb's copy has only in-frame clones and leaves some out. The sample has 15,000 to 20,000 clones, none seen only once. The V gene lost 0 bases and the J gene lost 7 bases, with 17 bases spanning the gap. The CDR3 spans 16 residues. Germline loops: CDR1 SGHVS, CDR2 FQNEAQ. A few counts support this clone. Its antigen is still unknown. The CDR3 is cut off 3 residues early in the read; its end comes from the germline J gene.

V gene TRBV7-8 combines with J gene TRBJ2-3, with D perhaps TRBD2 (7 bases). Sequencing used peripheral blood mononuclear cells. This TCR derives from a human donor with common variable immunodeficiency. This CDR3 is CASSLAAGALFNTQYF. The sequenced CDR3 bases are TGTGCCAGCAGCTTAGCGGCGGGGGCCCTATTTAATACG. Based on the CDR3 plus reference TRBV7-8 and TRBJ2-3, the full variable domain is GAGVSQSPRYKVAKRGQDVALRCDPISGHVSLFWYQQALGQGPEFLTYFQNEAQLDKSGLPSDRFFAERPEGSVSTLKIQRTQQEDSAVYLCASSLAAGALFNTQYFGPGTRLTVL.